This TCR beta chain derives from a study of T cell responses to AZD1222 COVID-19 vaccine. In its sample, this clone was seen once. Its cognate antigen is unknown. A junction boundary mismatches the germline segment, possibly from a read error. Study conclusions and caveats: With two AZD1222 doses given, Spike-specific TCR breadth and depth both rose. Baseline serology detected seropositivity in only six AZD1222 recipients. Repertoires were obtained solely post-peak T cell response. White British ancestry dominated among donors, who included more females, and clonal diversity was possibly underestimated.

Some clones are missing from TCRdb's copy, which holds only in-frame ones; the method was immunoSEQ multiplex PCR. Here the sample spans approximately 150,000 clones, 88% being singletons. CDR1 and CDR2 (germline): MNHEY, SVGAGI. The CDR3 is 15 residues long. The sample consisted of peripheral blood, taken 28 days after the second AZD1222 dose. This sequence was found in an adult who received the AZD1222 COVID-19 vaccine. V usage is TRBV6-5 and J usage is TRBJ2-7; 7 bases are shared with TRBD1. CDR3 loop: CASKPGTGVSYVQYF. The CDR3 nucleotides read TGTGCCAGCAAGCCGGGTACAGGGGTATCCTACGTGCAGTACTTC.